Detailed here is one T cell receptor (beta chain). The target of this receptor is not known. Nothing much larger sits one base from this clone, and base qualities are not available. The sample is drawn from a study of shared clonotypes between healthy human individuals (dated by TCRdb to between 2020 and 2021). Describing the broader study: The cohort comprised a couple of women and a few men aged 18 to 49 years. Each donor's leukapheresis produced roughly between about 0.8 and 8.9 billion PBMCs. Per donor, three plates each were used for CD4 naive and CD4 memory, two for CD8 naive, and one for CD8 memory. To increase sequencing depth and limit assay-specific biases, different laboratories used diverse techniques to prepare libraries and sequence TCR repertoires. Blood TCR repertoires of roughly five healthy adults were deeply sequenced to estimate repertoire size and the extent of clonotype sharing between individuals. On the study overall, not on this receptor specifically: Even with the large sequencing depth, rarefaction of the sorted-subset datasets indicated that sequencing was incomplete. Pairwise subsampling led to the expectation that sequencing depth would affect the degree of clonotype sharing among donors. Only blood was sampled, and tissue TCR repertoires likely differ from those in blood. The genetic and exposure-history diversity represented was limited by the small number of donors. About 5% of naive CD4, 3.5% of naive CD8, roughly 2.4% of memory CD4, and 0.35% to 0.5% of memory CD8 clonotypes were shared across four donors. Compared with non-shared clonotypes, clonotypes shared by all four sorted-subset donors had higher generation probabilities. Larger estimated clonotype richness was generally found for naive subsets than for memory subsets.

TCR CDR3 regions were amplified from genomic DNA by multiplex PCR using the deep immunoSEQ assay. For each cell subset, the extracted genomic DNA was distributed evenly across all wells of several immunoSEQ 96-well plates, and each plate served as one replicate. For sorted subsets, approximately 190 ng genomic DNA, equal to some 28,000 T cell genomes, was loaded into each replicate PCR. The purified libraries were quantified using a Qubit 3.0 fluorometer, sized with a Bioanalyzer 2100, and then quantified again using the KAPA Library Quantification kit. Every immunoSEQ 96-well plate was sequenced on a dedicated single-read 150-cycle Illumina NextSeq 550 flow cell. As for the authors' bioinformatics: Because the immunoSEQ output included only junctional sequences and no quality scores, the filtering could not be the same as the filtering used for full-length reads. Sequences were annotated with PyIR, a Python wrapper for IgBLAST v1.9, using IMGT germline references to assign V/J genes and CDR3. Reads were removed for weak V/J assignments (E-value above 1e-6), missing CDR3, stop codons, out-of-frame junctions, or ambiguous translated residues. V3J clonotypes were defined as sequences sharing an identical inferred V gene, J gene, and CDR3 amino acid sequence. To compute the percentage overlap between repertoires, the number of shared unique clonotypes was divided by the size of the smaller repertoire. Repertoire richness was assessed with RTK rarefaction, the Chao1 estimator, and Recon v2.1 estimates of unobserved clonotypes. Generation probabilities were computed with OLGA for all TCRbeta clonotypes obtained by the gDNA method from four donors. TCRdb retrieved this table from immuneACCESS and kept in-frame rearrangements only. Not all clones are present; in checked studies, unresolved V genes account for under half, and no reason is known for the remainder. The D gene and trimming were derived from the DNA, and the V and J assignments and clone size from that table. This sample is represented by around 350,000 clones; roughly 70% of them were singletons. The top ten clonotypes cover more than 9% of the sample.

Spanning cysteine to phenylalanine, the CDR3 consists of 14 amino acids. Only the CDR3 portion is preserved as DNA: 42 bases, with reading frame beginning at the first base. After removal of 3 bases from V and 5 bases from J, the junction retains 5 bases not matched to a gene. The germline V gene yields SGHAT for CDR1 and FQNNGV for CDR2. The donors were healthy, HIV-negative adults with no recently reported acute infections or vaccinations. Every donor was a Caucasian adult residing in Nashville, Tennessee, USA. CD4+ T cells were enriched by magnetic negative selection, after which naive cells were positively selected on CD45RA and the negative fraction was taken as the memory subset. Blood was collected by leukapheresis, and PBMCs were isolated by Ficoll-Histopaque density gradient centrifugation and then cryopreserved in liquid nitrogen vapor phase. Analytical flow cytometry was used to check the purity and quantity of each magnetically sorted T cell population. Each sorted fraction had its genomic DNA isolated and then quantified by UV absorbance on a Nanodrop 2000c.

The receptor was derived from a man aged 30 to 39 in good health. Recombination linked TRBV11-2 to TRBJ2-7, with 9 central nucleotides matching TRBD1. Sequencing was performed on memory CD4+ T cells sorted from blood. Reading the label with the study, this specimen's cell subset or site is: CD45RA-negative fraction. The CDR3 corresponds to CASSFDRGTHEQYF. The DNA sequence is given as TGTGCCAGCAGCTTTGACAGGGGGACCCACGAGCAGTACTTC. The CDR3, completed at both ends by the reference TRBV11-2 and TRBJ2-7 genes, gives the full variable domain EAGVAQSPRYKIIEKRQSVAFWCNPISGHATLYWYQQILGQGPKLLIQFQNNGVVDDSQLPKDRFSAERLKGVDSTLKIQPAKLEDSAVYLCASSFDRGTHEQYFGPGTRLTVT.